The entry below describes one T cell receptor beta chain. Its antigen is not identified. This CDR3 has 14 residues. Germline V gene data show CDR1 as SNHLY and CDR2 as FYNNEI. V was pared by 6 bases and J by 1 base, with 11 bases between. This sample is part of a study of T cell responses to AZD1222 COVID-19 vaccine. General study points: It should be noted that donors were predominantly white British and more often female, and clonal diversity was possibly underestimated. Increased Spike-specific TCR breadth and depth were observed after two AZD1222 doses. Just a handful of people given AZD1222 tested seropositive at baseline. It was only after the peak T cell response that any repertoires were sampled.

Sequencing used immunoSEQ multiplex PCR; TCRdb keeps in-frame clones, though not all of them. The sample contains around 120,000 clones, 70% to 90% of which appear only once. V gene TRBV2 combines with J gene TRBJ2-3; no clear D. The TCR was taken from an adult in good health. The input for sequencing was peripheral blood, taken on day 0 of AZD1222 vaccination. DNA of the CDR3: TGTGCCAGCAGCCCCGACGGGCGCACAGATACGCAGTATTTT. Amino acids: CASSPDGRTDTQYF.